This TCR beta chain was profiled in a study of vaccination effects on CD4 cells after COVID-19. To note about this clone: Its specificity is not known.

Expansion of antigen-specific CD4+ T cells with viral peptide pools was carried out by the ViraFEST assay before sequencing. After roughly 9 days in culture, the CD4+ T cells were isolated. Either the BNT162b2 or mRNA-1273 vaccine was given to participants in two doses. The healthy vaccine recipients, who had no prior SARS-CoV-2 infection, showed negative nucleocapsid antibodies. IL-2 medium was substituted for half the medium on days 3 and 7. Produced via immunoSEQ multiplex PCR; TCRdb's table is partial and in-frame only. The sample carries some 21,000 clones, around 76% recorded once. Trimming removed 3 bases from V and 4 bases from J; junction bases left unmatched: 8. CDR1 and CDR2 from the germline V gene are GTSNPN and SVGIG (reference sequence). The CDR3 extends over 15 amino acids.

The sequence derives from a human donor who received a COVID-19 vaccine. J is TRBJ2-3 and V is TRBV30; TRBD2 matches at 9 bases. The specimen comprised CD4+ T cells from PBMCs cultured with HCoV-229E spike peptides, sampled after COVID-19 vaccination. The DNA of the CDR3 is TGTGCCTGGAGCACCGGCGGGGGGGCCTCAGATACGCAGTATTTT. Translation: CAWSTGGGASDTQYF.